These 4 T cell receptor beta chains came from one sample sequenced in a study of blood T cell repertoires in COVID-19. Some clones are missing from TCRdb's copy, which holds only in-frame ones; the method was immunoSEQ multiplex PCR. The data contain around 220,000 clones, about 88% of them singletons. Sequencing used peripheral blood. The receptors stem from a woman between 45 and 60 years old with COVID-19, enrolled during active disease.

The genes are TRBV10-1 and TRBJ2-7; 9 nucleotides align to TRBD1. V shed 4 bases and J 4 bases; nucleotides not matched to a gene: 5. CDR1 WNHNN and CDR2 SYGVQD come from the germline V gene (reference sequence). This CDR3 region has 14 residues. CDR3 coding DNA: TGCGCCAGCAGTGGCGACAGGGGGATATACGAGCAGTACGTC. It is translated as CASSGDRGIYEQYV.

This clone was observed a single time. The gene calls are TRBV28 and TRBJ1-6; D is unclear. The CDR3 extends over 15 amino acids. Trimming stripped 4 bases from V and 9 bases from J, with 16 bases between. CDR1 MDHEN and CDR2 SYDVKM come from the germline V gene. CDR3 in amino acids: CASSSIPPLVSPLHF. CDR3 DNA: TGTGCCAGCAGTTCGATTCCCCCACTAGTTTCACCCCTCCACTTT.

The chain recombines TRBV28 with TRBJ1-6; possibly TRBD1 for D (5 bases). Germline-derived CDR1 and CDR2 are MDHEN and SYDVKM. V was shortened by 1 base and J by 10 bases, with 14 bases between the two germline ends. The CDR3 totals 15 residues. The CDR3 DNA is TGTGCCAGCAGTTTATTAAGGGGAAATTGGTCACCCCTCCACTTT. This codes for CASSLLRGNWSPLHF.

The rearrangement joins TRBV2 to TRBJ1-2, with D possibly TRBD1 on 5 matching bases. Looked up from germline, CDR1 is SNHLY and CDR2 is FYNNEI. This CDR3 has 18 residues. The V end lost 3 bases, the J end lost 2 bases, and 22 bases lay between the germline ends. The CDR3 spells CASSDTGGTPEGNYGYTF. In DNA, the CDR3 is TGTGCCAGCAGTGATACGGGCGGGACTCCCGAAGGAAACTATGGCTACACCTTC.